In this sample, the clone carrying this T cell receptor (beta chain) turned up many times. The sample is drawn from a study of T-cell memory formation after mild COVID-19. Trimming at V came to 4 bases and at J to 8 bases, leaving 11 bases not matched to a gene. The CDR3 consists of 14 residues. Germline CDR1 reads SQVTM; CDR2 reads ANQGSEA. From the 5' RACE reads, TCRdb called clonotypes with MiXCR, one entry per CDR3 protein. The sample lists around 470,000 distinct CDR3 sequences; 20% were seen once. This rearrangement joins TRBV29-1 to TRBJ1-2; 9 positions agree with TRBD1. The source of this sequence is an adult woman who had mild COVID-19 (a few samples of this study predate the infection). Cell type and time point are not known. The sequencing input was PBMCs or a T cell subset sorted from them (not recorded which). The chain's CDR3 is CSVGRTGATRGYTF. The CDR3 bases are TGCAGCGTTGGAAGGACAGGGGCTACTCGGGGCTACACCTTC.